A single sample gave rise to the 18 T cell receptor beta chains below, sequenced in a study of regulatory T cells in long-lasting Graves disease. Library construction for TCR beta used iRepertoire HTBI primers and Arm-PCR of CDR3 regions. MiXCR, run by TCRdb on the multiplex PCR reads, gives a single entry per CDR3 protein. The table lists 350,000 to 550,000 distinct CDR3 sequences, roughly 15% of them singletons. This sample's time point: newly diagnosed GD, antithyroid drugs for less than 3 months. PBMC-derived RNA was used for the TCR library. These data also formed part of another study, on T cells in Graves' hyperthyroidism and ophthalmopathy.

Material: peripheral blood mononuclear cells (PBMCs), obtained at new diagnosis, from a patient treated with antithyroid drugs. These receptors were taken from a woman younger than 30 with Graves disease.

This clonotype showed up just a few times. One end of the junction varies from germline; a read error may be responsible. The chain combines TRBV7-7 with TRBJ1-1; D not certain. The length of the CDR3 is 13 residues. From germline, CDR1 is SSHAT and CDR2 FNYEAQ (reference sequence). The CDR3, as DNA: TGTGCTAGCAGCTTATCATATAACACTGAAGCTTTCTTT. This codes for CASSLSYNTEAFF.

The chain joins TRBV28 to TRBJ1-1, with 7 positions matching TRBD1. The V gene end was trimmed by 3 bases and the J gene end by 1 base; junction bases not matched to a gene: 8. The CDR3 contains 16 residues. Germline CDR1 MDHEN, CDR2 SYDVKM. The CDR3 spells CASSFMKGGGNTEAFF. CDR3 DNA sequence: TGTGCCAGCAGTTTTATGAAAGGGGGCGGGAACACTGAAGCTTTCTTT.

Concerning this clonotype: This may arise from a read error, as a much more abundant clone is one base away. The V call is TRBV11-2, the J call TRBJ2-7; D call uncertain. This CDR3 spans 16 amino acids. The germline V gene encodes CDR1 SGHAT and CDR2 FQNNGV. The V gene lost 5 bases and the J gene lost 9 bases, with 26 bases spanning the gap. This CDR3 reads CASSQGRAALSGGQYF. CDR3 nucleotide sequence: TGTGCCAGCAGCCAAGGAAGGGCGGCGTTGAGTGGCGGGCAGTACTTC. Together with reference TRBV11-2 and TRBJ2-7, the CDR3 gives the full variable domain: EAGVAQSPRYKIIEKRQSVAFWCNPISGHATLYWYQQILGQGPKLLIQFQNNGVVDDSQLPKDRFSAERLKGVDSTLKIQPAKLEDSAVYLCASSQGRAALSGGQYFGPGTRLTVT.

This clonotype was counted at least ten times. The chain is built from TRBV7-6 and TRBJ2-7; weak D call: TRBD1 (6 bases). Trimming removed 1 base from V and 1 base from J, with 11 bases in between. Per the germline V gene, CDR1 is SGHVS and CDR2 is FNYEAQ. The CDR3 totals 15 residues. The chain's CDR3 is CASSLVDGQSYEQYF. The DNA for the CDR3 is TGTGCCAGCAGCTTAGTGGATGGACAGTCCTACGAGCAGTACTTC.

This clonotype was detected many times. The gene calls are TRBV3-1 and TRBJ2-3; D is uncertain. Trimming removed 1 base at V and 4 bases at J, with 3 bases between. CDR1 is LGHDT, CDR2 YNNKEL, per germline (reference sequence). CDR3 length: 12 amino acids. CDR3 nucleotide sequence: TGTGCCAGCAGCCAAGCATCAGATACGCAGTATTTT. It is translated as CASSQASDTQYF.

This clonotype was seen at least ten times. The chain combines TRBV30 with TRBJ2-1, with D possibly being TRBD1 (5 bases). In germline, CDR1 is GTSNPN, CDR2 SVGIG (reference sequence). V lost 0 bases, J lost 0 bases, and 6 bases lay in between. This CDR3 spans 14 amino acids. This CDR3 is CAWSVGDSYNEQFF. The CDR3, as DNA: TGTGCCTGGAGTGTAGGGGACTCCTACAATGAGCAGTTCTTC.

The chain uses TRBV7-3 and TRBJ2-7; D call uncertain. The CDR3 is 15 residues long. The ends were cut back, 2 bases at V and 2 bases at J, with 13 bases in the middle. Germline V gene sequence: CDR1 SGHTA, CDR2 FQGTGA. The CDR3 DNA reads as TGTGCCAGCAGCTTATCTGCAGGTCCTACCTACGAGCAGTACTTC. Translation gives CASSLSAGPTYEQYF.

The chain joins TRBV18 to TRBJ2-6, with TRBD1 matching 8 bases. The CDR3 length is 17 residues. V dropped 6 bases and J dropped 1; count of bases not matched to a gene: 8. Germline CDR1 and CDR2: KGHSH and LQKENI. CDR3 region: CASSGNQGASGANVLTF. CDR3 nucleotide sequence: TGTGCCAGCTCTGGGAATCAGGGGGCATCTGGGGCCAACGTCCTGACTTTC.

On this clonotype itself: A much larger clone differs from this one at a single base, so this may be a read error. The chain links TRBV28 to TRBJ2-1, with 8 bases matching TRBD2. CDR3 length: 15 amino acids. Germline-derived CDR1 and CDR2 are MDHEN and SYDVKM. CDR3 sequence reads: CTSSRAGEWYNEQFF. The CDR3, as DNA: TGTACCAGCAGTCGAGCGGGAGAGTGGTACAATGAGCAGTTCTTC.

CDR3 in amino acids: CSGTGGTDTQYF. The CDR3 bases are TGCAGCGGGACGGGGGGCACAGATACGCAGTATTTT. The chain links TRBV29-1 to TRBJ2-3, with a weak D call TRBD2 (6 bases). Between the trimmed V and J ends, which lost 7 bases and 1 base, there was a span of 9 bases. CDR1 SQVTM and CDR2 ANQGSEA come from the germline V gene. The CDR3 is 12 residues long.

This clonotype showed up many times. This chain joins TRBV2 and TRBJ1-1; D gene ambiguous. Germline CDR1 is SNHLY and CDR2 is FYNNEI. Trimming removed 8 bases from V and 2 bases from J, with 15 bases in between. The CDR3 is 14 residues long. As DNA, the CDR3 is TGTGCCAGCGACACCCTGAGGGCCAACACTGAAGCTTTCTTT. Encoded protein: CASDTLRANTEAFF.

This clonotype came up many times. This sequence joins TRBV7-9 and TRBJ2-7; D might be TRBD1 (6 bases). The CDR3 has 13 residues. The V gene's germline CDR1 is SEHNR and CDR2 FQNEAQ (reference sequence). V lost 6 bases and J lost 2, with 11 bases in between. Here the CDR3 DNA reads TGTGCCAGCAGGCCACAGGGCACCTACGAGCAGTACTTC. It is translated as CASRPQGTYEQYF.

The V gene is TRBV5-1, the J gene TRBJ2-2, with D possibly called TRBD1 or TRBD2 (6 bases each). The CDR3 totals 15 residues. Trimming stripped 0 bases from V and 4 bases from J, with 10 bases between. Germline CDR1 reads SGHRS; CDR2 reads YFSETQ. The CDR3 loop is CASSLAGAFTGELFF. The CDR3 DNA follows: TGCGCCAGCAGCTTGGCGGGGGCGTTCACCGGGGAGCTGTTTTTT.

Written as DNA, the CDR3 is TGTGCCAGCATGGCGGGCCCCAGCTCTGGAAACACCATATATTTT. Amino acid sequence: CASMAGPSSGNTIYF. J is TRBJ1-3 and V is TRBV6-1; no reliable D call. V lost 7 bases and J lost 0, with 13 bases in between. The CDR3 covers 15 residues. Germline lookup yields CDR1 MNHNS and CDR2 SASEGT.

This clonotype was counted only a few times. V usage is TRBV15 and J usage is TRBJ2-2; 7 bases line up with TRBD2. CDR3 length: 20 residues. Germline CDR1 is LNHNV and CDR2 is YYDKDF (reference sequence). After removal of 0 bases from V and 0 bases from J, the junction contained 13 bases not matched to a gene. CDR3 DNA sequence: TGTGCCACCAGCAGAGACGGGCTTAGCGGGCAATACTCGAACACCGGGGAGCTGTTTTTT. Encoded protein: CATSRDGLSGQYSNTGELFF. Supplemented by reference TRBV15 and TRBJ2-2, the full variable domain reads DAMVIQNPRYQVTQFGKPVTLSCSQTLNHNVMYWYQQKSSQAPKLLFHYYDKDFNNEADTPDNFQSRRPNTSFCFLDIRSPGLGDTAMYLCATSRDGLSGQYSNTGELFFGEGSRLTVL.

This clonotype was seen a handful of times. The junction does not match germline at one end; this may be a read error. This sequence joins TRBV7-3 and TRBJ2-3, with TRBD2 matching 12 bases. Germline CDR1 is SGHTA and CDR2 is FQGTGA. The CDR3 contains 14 residues. In DNA form, the CDR3 reads TGTGCCGGCAGCTTCGGGACTAGCGGGGATACGCAGTATTTT. Residues: CAGSFGTSGDTQYF.

This clonotype was picked up a small number of times. The chain couples TRBV30 to TRBJ1-6, with D perhaps matching TRBD1 (6 bases). This CDR3 spans 16 amino acids. Per germline, CDR1 GTSNPN and CDR2 SVGIG (reference sequence). Trimming pared 0 bases from V and 13 bases from J, leaving 22 bases between. Here the CDR3 DNA reads TGTGCCTGGAGTGTTGGGACACCGAAAGATGAGTATCCCCTCCACTTT. Protein product: CAWSVGTPKDEYPLHF. Based on the CDR3 plus reference TRBV30 and TRBJ1-6, the full variable domain is SQTIHQWPATLVQPVGSPLSLECTVEGTSNPNLYWYRQAAGRGLQLLFYSVGIGQISSEVPQNLSASRPQDRQFILSSKKLLLSDSGFYLCAWSVGTPKDEYPLHFGNGTRLTVT.

This clonotype was counted ten times or more. The chain carries TRBV7-6 and TRBJ2-1; 10 nucleotides line up with TRBD2. The V gene end was trimmed by 2 bases and the J gene end by 4 bases; junction bases not matched to a gene: 8. The CDR3 runs 17 residues. Germline V gene lookup returns CDR1 SGHVS and CDR2 FNYEAQ. The CDR3 region is CASSLRLAGEVYNEQFF. The CDR3 DNA reads TGTGCCAGCAGCTTAAGACTAGCGGGCGAGGTGTACAATGAGCAGTTCTTC.